Each of the 32 T cell receptor beta chains below was sequenced from the same sample in a study of CD8+ T cells in alopecia areata. Extracted from the samples, RNA was reverse transcribed into cDNA to serve as the sequencing template. The repertoire was sequenced with immunoSEQ multiplex PCR; TCRdb's copy has only in-frame clones and lacks some. This sample has 150,000 to 160,000 clones, with around 55% found just once. Here the sequenced sample was CD8+ T cells sorted from blood, taken at week 0. All receptors come from a human donor with alopecia areata.

The sample holds a few counts of this clone. The V and J genes are TRBV2 and TRBJ2-1; D is ambiguous. V lost 3 bases, J lost 6 bases, and 3 bases lay in between. The CDR3 loop spans 11 amino acids. CDR1 SNHLY and CDR2 FYNNEI come from the germline V gene. CDR3 residues: CASSDVNEQFF. CDR3 sequence (DNA): TGTGCCAGCAGTGATGTCAATGAGCAGTTCTTC.

The gene calls are TRBV7-3 and TRBJ2-3; 7 nucleotides match TRBD2. Germline assignment: CDR1 SGHTA and CDR2 FQGTGA. With V trimmed by 5 bases and J by 4 bases, 9 bases remained unmatched. There are 15 residues in the CDR3. The CDR3 DNA follows: TGTGCCAGCAGCGCCTTGACTAGCCGGGCAGATACGCAGTATTTT. Protein: CASSALTSRADTQYF.

This clone was counted only a few times. The rearrangement uses TRBV5-6 and TRBJ2-1; no definite D call. CDR1 is SGHDT and CDR2 is YYEEEE in the germline V gene. V was pared by 3 bases and J by 5 bases, with 6 bases between. The CDR3 contains 12 residues. This CDR3 reads CASSSSNNEQFF. CDR3 sequence (DNA): TGTGCCAGCAGCTCCTCAAACAATGAGCAGTTCTTC. Looking up the rest from reference TRBV5-6 and TRBJ2-1 gives the full variable domain: DAGVTQSPTHLIKTRGQQVTLRCSPKSGHDTVSWYQQALGQGPQFIFQYYEEEERQRGNFPDRFSGHQFPNYSSELNVNALLLGDSALYLCASSSSNNEQFFGPGTRLTVL.

The chain employs TRBV2 and TRBJ2-3; D perhaps matches TRBD2 (7 bases). CDR1 and CDR2 from the germline V gene are SNHLY and FYNNEI. V gave up 0 bases and J gave up 2 bases, with 9 bases separating them. The CDR3 is made up of 15 amino acids. CDR3 sequence: CASSEAGGPTDTQYF. CDR3 DNA: TGTGCCAGCAGTGAAGCGGGGGGGCCCACAGATACGCAGTATTTT.

The genes are TRBV5-1 and TRBJ1-4, with 7 bases that match TRBD1. This CDR3 contains 15 residues. V dropped 4 bases and J dropped 5; count of bases not matched to a gene: 8. Germline V lookup: CDR1 SGHRS, CDR2 YFSETQ. The CDR3 sequence is CASSLRQGENEKLFF. The CDR3 bases are TGCGCCAGCAGCCTACGACAGGGTGAGAATGAAAAACTGTTTTTT. The whole variable domain, remainder taken from reference TRBV5-1 and TRBJ1-4, is KAGVTQTPRYLIKTRGQQVTLSCSPISGHRSVSWYQQTPGQGLQFLFEYFSETQRNKGNFPGRFSGRQFSNSRSEMNVSTLELGDSALYLCASSLRQGENEKLFFGSGTQLSVL.

This chain joins TRBV15 and TRBJ2-7; no reliable D call. V lost 0 bases and J 2 bases, leaving 5 bases between the germline ends. The CDR3 is 13 residues long. Germline V CDR1 and CDR2: LNHNV, YYDKDF (reference sequence). The CDR3 sequence is CATSRDGTYEQYF. The CDR3 DNA reads as TGTGCCACCAGCAGAGACGGAACCTACGAGCAGTACTTC.

The chain combines TRBV4-3 with TRBJ2-2; tentative D call: TRBD2 (5 bases). The V gene's germline CDR1 is LGHNA and CDR2 YSLEER. The V gene lost 4 bases and the J gene lost 1 base, with 7 bases spanning the gap. This CDR3 is built from 14 residues. The CDR3 DNA reads as TGCGCCAGCAGCCCCGGGATGAACACCGGGGAGCTGTTTTTT. Its translation is CASSPGMNTGELFF.

V gene TRBV29-1 combines with J gene TRBJ2-7; no reliable D call. The CDR3 extends over 15 amino acids. Germline CDR1 is SQVTM and CDR2 is ANQGSEA. Trimming left V 4 bases short and J 5 bases short, with 21 bases between. This chain's CDR3 is CSVGPITGTVDEQYF. CDR3 sequence (DNA): TGCAGCGTTGGCCCCATAACGGGCACTGTGGACGAGCAGTACTTC.

The chain recombines TRBV4-3 with TRBJ2-3; 7 positions agree with TRBD2. CDR3 length equals 17 residues. The J segment lost 1 base and the V segment lost 2 bases, leaving 9 bases of the junction unmatched. The germline V gene encodes CDR1 LGHNA and CDR2 YSLEER. CDR3 region: CASSQSPPSGGTDTQYF. The CDR3 nucleotides are TGCGCCAGCAGCCAAAGCCCTCCTAGCGGAGGCACAGATACGCAGTATTTT.

The rearrangement uses TRBV18 and TRBJ1-5, with 9 positions matching TRBD1. The CDR3 covers 21 residues. Germline loops: CDR1 KGHSH, CDR2 LQKENI. Trimming took 3 bases from V and 2 from J; bases not matched to a gene: 20. The CDR3, as DNA: TGTGCCAGCTCACCTCCCGGACGCACAGGGGGCATAGGTGGCGGCAATCAGCCCCAGCATTTT. Its protein is CASSPPGRTGGIGGGNQPQHF.

This clone was seen a handful of times. Other DNA sequences in the same sample also yield this CDR3. This sequence joins TRBV9 and TRBJ1-1; D is unresolved. The CDR3 length is 13 residues. The germline V gene has CDR1 SGDLS and CDR2 YYNGEE. V dropped 2 bases and J dropped 1 base, with 6 bases sitting between them. CDR3 nucleotide sequence: TGTGCCAGCAGCGTTGGCACGAACACTGAAGCTTTCTTT. It is translated as CASSVGTNTEAFF.

V and J are TRBV13 and TRBJ2-5; the D gene is possibly TRBD2 (6 bases). This CDR3 contains 15 residues. CDR1 and CDR2 from the germline V gene are PRHDT and FYEKMQ (reference sequence). V was cut by 5 bases and J by 7 bases, with 20 bases left in between. The CDR3 sequence: CASSPTGTAEGTQYF. CDR3 DNA sequence: TGTGCCAGCAGCCCAACCGGGACGGCGGAGGGGACCCAGTACTTC.

The chain is built from TRBV29-1 and TRBJ1-1; no clear D. In germline, CDR1 is SQVTM, CDR2 ANQGSEA. V lost 6 bases, J lost 5 bases, and 10 bases lay in between. The CDR3 sequence is 11 residues long. As DNA, the CDR3 is TGCAGCGTAGTTGGGCAGACTGAAGCTTTCTTT. It encodes CSVVGQTEAFF.

The chain employs TRBV2 and TRBJ1-2; no reliable D call. The V gene lost 0 bases and the J gene lost 3 bases, with 8 bases spanning the gap. The germline V gene has CDR1 SNHLY and CDR2 FYNNEI. The CDR3 spans 14 residues. This CDR3 is CASSEAPQYYGYTF. The CDR3 nucleotides are TGTGCCAGCAGTGAAGCCCCCCAGTACTATGGCTACACCTTC.

The table lists this clone with a few counts. V is TRBV6-6 and J is TRBJ2-1; perhaps TRBD2 as D (5 bases). CDR1 MNHNY and CDR2 SVGAGI come from the germline V gene (reference sequence). Deletions cut 4 bases from V and 12 bases from J, with 10 bases between. The CDR3 spans 11 residues. CDR3 loop: CASSSTEGQFF. The CDR3 region has the DNA TGTGCCAGCAGTTCGACTGAGGGGCAGTTCTTC.

The chain links TRBV30 to TRBJ2-3, with a tentative D call TRBD2 (6 bases). Germline CDR1 GTSNPN, CDR2 SVGIG (reference sequence). This CDR3 contains 14 residues. V dropped 0 bases and J dropped 3 bases, with 10 bases sitting between them. In nucleotides, the CDR3 is TGTGCCTGGAGTGTATTGGGACTGACAGATACGCAGTATTTT. It is translated as CAWSVLGLTDTQYF.

This clone was found a few times. V gene TRBV2 combines with J gene TRBJ1-5; 7 bases align to TRBD1. The CDR3 has 15 amino acids. With V trimmed by 6 bases and J by 7 bases, 12 bases remained unmatched. Germline CDR1 SNHLY, CDR2 FYNNEI. CDR3 DNA: TGTGCCAGCAGGAGGGACAGTAAGGTTACCCAGCCCCAGCATTTT. This translates into CASRRDSKVTQPQHF. Full variable domain (outside the CDR3, taken from reference TRBV2 and TRBJ1-5): EPEVTQTPSHQVTQMGQEVILRCVPISNHLYFYWYRQILGQKVEFLVSFYNNEISEKSEIFDDQFSVERPDGSNFTLKIRSTKLEDSAMYFCASRRDSKVTQPQHFGDGTRLSIL.

In this sample, this clone turned up once. The rearrangement links TRBV30 to TRBJ2-7, with a weak D call TRBD2 (5 bases). The V gene's germline CDR1 is GTSNPN and CDR2 SVGIG (reference sequence). V was shortened by 2 bases and J by 1 base, with 9 bases between the two germline ends. This CDR3 comprises 13 residues. The CDR3 region is CAWSFGNSYEQYF. CDR3 DNA: TGTGCCTGGAGTTTCGGGAATTCCTACGAGCAGTACTTC.

The chain combines TRBV13 with TRBJ2-6; D is unresolved. The CDR3 extends over 18 amino acids. Trimming stripped 7 bases from V and 0 bases from J, with 19 bases between. Per germline, CDR1 PRHDT and CDR2 FYEKMQ (reference sequence). The CDR3 loop reads CASIPRRGKSSGANVLTF. In nucleotides, the CDR3 is TGTGCCAGCATCCCCCGACGTGGCAAGAGCTCTGGGGCCAACGTCCTGACTTTC.

This clone was counted a few times. The rearrangement joins TRBV2 to TRBJ2-7; 7 bases agree with TRBD2. Losses at the gene ends were 6 bases for V and 7 bases for J; bases not matched to a gene: 12. Germline assignment: CDR1 SNHLY and CDR2 FYNNEI. The CDR3 totals 14 residues. The CDR3 loop is CASSPTSAVSEQYF. In nucleotides, the CDR3 is TGTGCCAGCAGCCCTACTAGCGCGGTATCAGAGCAGTACTTC.

The chain carries TRBV9 and TRBJ2-1; D not certain. Trimming removed 0 bases from V and 0 bases from J, with 13 bases in between. The germline V gene has CDR1 SGDLS and CDR2 YYNGEE. The CDR3 totals 17 residues. The CDR3: CASSVGVSVSSYNEQFF. The CDR3 DNA reads TGTGCCAGCAGCGTAGGAGTTTCGGTAAGCTCCTACAATGAGCAGTTCTTC.

The gene calls are TRBV10-3 and TRBJ2-7, with D hard to call. Germline V gives CDR1 ENHRY, CDR2 SYGVKD. CDR3 length: 13 residues. Trimming cost V 4 bases and J 0 bases, with 7 bases left between them. CDR3: CAISGGSSYEQYF. CDR3 nucleotide sequence: TGTGCCATCAGTGGTGGCAGCTCCTACGAGCAGTACTTC.

CDR3 protein: CAWSTGGSREAFF. CDR3 in DNA: TGTGCCTGGAGTACTGGGGGGAGTCGTGAAGCTTTCTTT. The chain employs TRBV30 and TRBJ1-1, with D perhaps matching TRBD1 (5 bases). From germline, CDR1 is GTSNPN and CDR2 SVGIG (reference sequence). Trimming removed 2 bases at V and 7 bases at J, with 14 bases between. The CDR3 sequence is 13 residues long.

V gene TRBV13 combines with J gene TRBJ2-6; 7 nucleotides match TRBD1. Germline V gene data show CDR1 as PRHDT and CDR2 as FYEKMQ (reference sequence). The CDR3 length is 15 residues. Losses at the gene ends were 5 bases for V and 4 bases for J; bases not matched to a gene: 5. CDR3 amino acids: CASSDTGAGANVLTF. CDR3 nucleotides: TGTGCCAGCAGCGATACAGGGGCCGGGGCCAACGTCCTGACTTTC.

The J gene is TRBJ1-1, the V gene TRBV5-6, with D unresolved. This CDR3 has 13 residues. V shed 6 bases and J shed 4 bases, with 13 bases lying between them. From germline, CDR1 is SGHDT and CDR2 YYEEEE. CDR3 sequence: CASTQAGSTEAFF. CDR3 bases: TGTGCCAGCACCCAAGCCGGGAGCACTGAAGCTTTCTTT.

This chain links TRBV2 with TRBJ2-1; D may be TRBD1 or TRBD2 (6 bases each). The CDR3 is made up of 12 amino acids. The V end lost 7 bases, the J end lost 8 bases, and 12 bases lay between the germline ends. Germline lookup yields CDR1 SNHLY and CDR2 FYNNEI. The CDR3 spells CASMRGADEQFF. The CDR3 DNA is TGTGCCAGCATGAGGGGGGCGGATGAGCAGTTCTTC.

Only one count was recorded for this clone. The gene calls are TRBV29-1 and TRBJ1-5; D call uncertain. V lost 4 bases to trimming and J lost 6 bases, with 10 bases between them. Germline loops: CDR1 SQVTM, CDR2 ANQGSEA. The CDR3 covers 12 residues. CDR3 nucleotide sequence: TGCAGCGTTGGAGTTTTCGGTCAGCCCCAGCATTTT. It translates to CSVGVFGQPQHF.

J is TRBJ1-6 and V is TRBV25-1; maybe TRBD1 (5 bases). Germline V lookup: CDR1 MGHDK, CDR2 SYGVNS. This CDR3 spans 16 amino acids. Trimming shortened V by 5 bases and J by 5 bases, and 16 bases separated the two germline ends. The CDR3 nucleotides are TGTGCCAGCAGTCCCCAGGGAGGGGAGAATAATTCACCCCTCCACTTT. Amino acid sequence: CASSPQGGENNSPLHF.

The rearrangement links TRBV4-3 to TRBJ2-7, with D possibly matching TRBD2 (6 bases). This CDR3 is 15 amino acids long. The germline CDR1 and CDR2 sequences are LGHNA and YSLEER. V gave up 0 bases and J gave up 3 bases, with 12 bases separating them. CDR3: CASSQDVEGGYEQYF. CDR3 coding DNA: TGCGCCAGCAGCCAAGATGTTGAGGGAGGCTACGAGCAGTACTTC.

The sample holds a few counts of this clone. This chain connects TRBV7-6 to TRBJ2-7, with 12 nucleotides matching TRBD2. The CDR3 runs to 15 residues. Trimming at V came to 4 bases and at J to 1 base, leaving 2 bases not matched to a gene. Germline V gives CDR1 SGHVS, CDR2 FNYEAQ. The CDR3 bases are TGTGCCAGCAGCTACGGACTAGCGGGGTCCTACGAGCAGTACTTC. This codes for CASSYGLAGSYEQYF.

Note on this clone: One end of the junction varies from germline; a read error may be responsible. V is TRBV29-1 and J is TRBJ2-7; D is uncertain. The CDR3 spans 12 residues. Per germline, CDR1 SQVTM and CDR2 ANQGSEA. CDR3 amino acids: CSVEDQAGLKDF. DNA for the CDR3: TGCAGCGTTGAAGATCAAGCCGGGTTGAAGGACTTC.

About this clone itself: Different DNA sequences within this sample yield the same CDR3. The J gene is TRBJ1-2, the V gene TRBV29-1; D is ambiguous. Trimming shortened V by 3 bases and J by 4 bases, and 9 bases separated the two germline ends. The length of the CDR3 is 12 residues. CDR1 and CDR2 from the germline V gene are SQVTM and ANQGSEA. The CDR3: CSVDREGYGYTF. The CDR3, as DNA: TGCAGCGTTGACCGCGAGGGCTATGGCTACACCTTC.